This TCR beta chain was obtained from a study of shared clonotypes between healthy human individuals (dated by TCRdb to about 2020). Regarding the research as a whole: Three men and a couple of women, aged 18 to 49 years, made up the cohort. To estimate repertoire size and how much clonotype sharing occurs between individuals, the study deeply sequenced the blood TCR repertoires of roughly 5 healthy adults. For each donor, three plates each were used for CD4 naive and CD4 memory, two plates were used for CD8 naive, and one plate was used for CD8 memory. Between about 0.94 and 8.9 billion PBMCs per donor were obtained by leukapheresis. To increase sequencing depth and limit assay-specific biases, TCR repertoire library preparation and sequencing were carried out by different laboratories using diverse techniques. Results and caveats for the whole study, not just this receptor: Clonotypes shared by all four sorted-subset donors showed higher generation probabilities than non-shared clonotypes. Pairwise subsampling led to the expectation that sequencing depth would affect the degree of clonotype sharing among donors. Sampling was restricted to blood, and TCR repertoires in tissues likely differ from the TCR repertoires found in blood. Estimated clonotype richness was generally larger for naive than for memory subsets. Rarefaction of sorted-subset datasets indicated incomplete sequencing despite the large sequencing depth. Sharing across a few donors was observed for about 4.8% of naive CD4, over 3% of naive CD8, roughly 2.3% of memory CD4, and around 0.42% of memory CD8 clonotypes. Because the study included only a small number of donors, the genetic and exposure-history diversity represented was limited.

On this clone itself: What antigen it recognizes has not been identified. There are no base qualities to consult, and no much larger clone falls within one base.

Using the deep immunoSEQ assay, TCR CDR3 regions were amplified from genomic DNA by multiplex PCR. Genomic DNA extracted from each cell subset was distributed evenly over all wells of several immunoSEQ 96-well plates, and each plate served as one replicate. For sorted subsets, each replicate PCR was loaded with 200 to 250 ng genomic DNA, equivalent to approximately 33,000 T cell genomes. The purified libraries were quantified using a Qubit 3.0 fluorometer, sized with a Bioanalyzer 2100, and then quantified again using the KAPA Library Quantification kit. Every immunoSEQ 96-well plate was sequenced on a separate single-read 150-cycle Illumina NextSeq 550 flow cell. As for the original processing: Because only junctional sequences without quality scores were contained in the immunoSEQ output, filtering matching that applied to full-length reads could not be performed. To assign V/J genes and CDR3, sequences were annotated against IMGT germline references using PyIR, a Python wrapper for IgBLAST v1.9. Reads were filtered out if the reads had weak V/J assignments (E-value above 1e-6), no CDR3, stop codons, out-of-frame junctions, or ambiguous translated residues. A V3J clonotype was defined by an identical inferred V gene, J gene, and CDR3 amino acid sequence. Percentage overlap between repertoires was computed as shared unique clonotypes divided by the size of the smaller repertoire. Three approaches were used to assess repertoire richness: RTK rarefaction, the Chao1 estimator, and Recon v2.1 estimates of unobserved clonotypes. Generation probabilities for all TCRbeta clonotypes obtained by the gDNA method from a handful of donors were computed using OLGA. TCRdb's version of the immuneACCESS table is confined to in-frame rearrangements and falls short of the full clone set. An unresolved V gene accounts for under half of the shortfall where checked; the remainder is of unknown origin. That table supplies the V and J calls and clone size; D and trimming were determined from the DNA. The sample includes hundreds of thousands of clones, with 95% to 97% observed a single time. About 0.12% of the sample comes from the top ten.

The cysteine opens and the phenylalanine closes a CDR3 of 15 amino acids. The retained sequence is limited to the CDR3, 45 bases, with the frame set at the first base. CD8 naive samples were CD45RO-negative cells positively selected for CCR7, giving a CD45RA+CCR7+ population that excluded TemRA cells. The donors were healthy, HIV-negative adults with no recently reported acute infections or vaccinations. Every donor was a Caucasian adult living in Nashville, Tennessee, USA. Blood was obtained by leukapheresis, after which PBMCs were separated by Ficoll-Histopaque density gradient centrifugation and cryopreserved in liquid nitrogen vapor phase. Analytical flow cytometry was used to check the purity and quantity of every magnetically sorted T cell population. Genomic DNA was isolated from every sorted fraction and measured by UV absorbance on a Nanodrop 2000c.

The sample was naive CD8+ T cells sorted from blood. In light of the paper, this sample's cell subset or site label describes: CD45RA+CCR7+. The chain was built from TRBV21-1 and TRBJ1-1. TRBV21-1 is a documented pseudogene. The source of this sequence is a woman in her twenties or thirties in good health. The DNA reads TGTGCCAGCAGCAAAGTCGAGTATAGGAACACTGAAGCTTTCTTT. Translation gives CASSKVEYRNTEAFF.